The 29 T cell receptor beta chains given below trace back to one sample, sequenced in a study of T cell repertoires in cytomegalovirus infection. TCRdb itself ran the reads through MiXCR, one entry per CDR3 protein. The sample has approximately 700,000 distinct CDR3 sequences; under 40% are singletons. The source material was PBMCs. These receptors were taken from a human donor in good health (CMV status not recorded). Some clones in this sample may be carry-over from other donors' samples.

The chain combines TRBV19 with TRBJ2-7, with D possibly matching TRBD1 (6 bases). The CDR3 is made up of 13 amino acids. Trimming took off 6 bases at V and 1 base at J, with 10 bases between the two ends. CDR1 and CDR2 (germline): LNHDA, SQIVND (reference sequence). As DNA, the CDR3 is TGTGCCAGTAGGGTCAGGGGATCCTACGAGCAGTACTTC. Translating gives CASRVRGSYEQYF. The whole variable domain, remainder taken from reference TRBV19 and TRBJ2-7, is DGGITQSPKYLFRKEGQNVTLSCEQNLNHDAMYWYRQDPGQGLRLIYYSQIVNDFQKGDIAEGYSVSREKKESFPLTVTSAQKNPTAFYLCASRVRGSYEQYFGPGTRLTVT.

The table lists this clonotype with a few counts. This chain joins TRBV5-1 and TRBJ1-1, with D maybe TRBD1 (6 bases). Germline-derived CDR1 and CDR2 are SGHRS and YFSETQ. There are 18 residues in the CDR3. The ends were cut back, 1 base at V and 0 bases at J, with 19 bases in the middle. CDR3 in DNA: TGCGCCAGCAGCTTGATTTCCGGTTTAGGGACAATGAACACTGAAGCTTTCTTT. As protein: CASSLISGLGTMNTEAFF.

The rearrangement links TRBV18 to TRBJ2-7; D possibly uses TRBD1 or TRBD2 (5 bases each). In germline, CDR1 is KGHSH, CDR2 LQKENI. V gave up 4 bases and J gave up 3 bases, with 10 bases separating them. The CDR3 consists of 13 residues. The CDR3 spells CASSRDAYYEQYF. In DNA form, the CDR3 reads TGTGCCAGCTCACGGGACGCTTACTACGAGCAGTACTTC.

The J gene is TRBJ1-2, the V gene TRBV2; TRBD1 matches at 9 bases. The trim removed 7 bases at V and 6 bases at J, leaving 3 bases unmatched. Germline CDR1 and CDR2: SNHLY and FYNNEI. CDR3 size: 12 residues. This CDR3 is CASTTGGNGYTF. The CDR3 DNA reads as TGTGCCAGCACGACAGGGGGAAATGGCTACACCTTC.

The V call is TRBV27, the J call TRBJ2-1; 9 nucleotides line up with TRBD1. Germline-derived CDR1 and CDR2 are MNHEY and SMNVEV (reference sequence). This CDR3 region has 15 residues. V was pared by 2 bases and J by 3 bases, with 2 bases of the junction left unmatched. The CDR3 DNA follows: TGTGCCAGCAGTTTAGACAGGGGGTTCTACAATGAGCAGTTCTTC. Its translation is CASSLDRGFYNEQFF.

This clonotype has only one observation. This chain uses TRBV5-1 with TRBJ2-2, with 7 nucleotides matching TRBD2. Germline V gives CDR1 SGHRS, CDR2 YFSETQ. The CDR3 covers 18 residues. Trimming cost V 0 bases and J 0 bases; bases outside gene matches: 8. The CDR3 DNA reads as TGCGCCAGCAGCTTGGAGGCTCGGGGACTAACGAACACCGGGGAGCTGTTTTTT. Its translation: CASSLEARGLTNTGELFF.

This clonotype was seen a handful of times. This rearrangement joins TRBV28 to TRBJ1-6; weak D call: TRBD1 (6 bases). Germline V lookup: CDR1 MDHEN, CDR2 SYDVKM. This CDR3 spans 14 amino acids. V was cut by 10 bases and J by 8 bases, with 18 bases left in between. The CDR3 is CATLGAGAHSPLHF. CDR3 bases: TGTGCCACCCTAGGGGCAGGGGCACATTCACCCCTCCACTTT.

Comment on this clonotype: One end of the junction varies from germline; a read error may be responsible. The rearrangement uses TRBV4-1 and TRBJ2-7; 7 bases align to TRBD2. Per the germline V gene, CDR1 is MGHRA and CDR2 is YSYEKL. The CDR3 runs to 14 residues. The chain's CDR3 is CAISQVTGGNEQYF. The CDR3 bases are TGCGCCATCAGCCAAGTCACGGGAGGCAACGAGCAGTACTTC.

This clonotype was seen only a few times. This chain uses TRBV24-1 with TRBJ2-2; 7 bases align to TRBD1. The V gene's germline CDR1 is KGHDR and CDR2 SFDVKD. The junction had 7 bases not matched to a gene; V was cut back by 3 bases and J by 4 bases. This CDR3 has 16 residues. CDR3 sequence reads: CATSDRTGTVTGELFF. Here the CDR3 DNA reads TGTGCCACCAGTGATCGGACCGGGACAGTCACCGGGGAGCTGTTTTTT.

This clonotype was picked up a small number of times. V usage is TRBV6-6 and J usage is TRBJ2-7, with D perhaps assigned TRBD1 or TRBD2 (6 bases each). Trimming removed 0 bases from V and 0 bases from J, with 12 bases in between. The CDR3 has 16 amino acids. Germline CDR1 and CDR2: MNHNY and SVGAGI (reference sequence). CDR3 sequence (DNA): TGTGCCAGCAGTTACTCGATGGAGGGGGTCTCCTACGAGCAGTACTTC. This translates into CASSYSMEGVSYEQYF.

The V and J genes are TRBV28 and TRBJ2-2, with 9 bases identical to TRBD2. Germline V lookup: CDR1 MDHEN, CDR2 SYDVKM. V lost 6 bases to trimming and J lost 1 base; unmatched junction nucleotides: 9. The length of the CDR3 is 17 residues. As DNA, the CDR3 is TGTGCCAGCAGCCTCCCTTTGCGGGGGGGGAACACCGGGGAGCTGTTTTTT. As protein: CASSLPLRGGNTGELFF.

The chain couples TRBV28 to TRBJ2-4, with TRBD1 matching over 11 bases. Per the germline V gene, CDR1 is MDHEN and CDR2 is SYDVKM. This CDR3 spans 17 amino acids. Trimming cost V 5 bases and J 4 bases; bases outside gene matches: 10. The CDR3 DNA sequence: TGTGCCAGCAGTCCACTCGGACAGGGGGCCCCGAAAAACATTCAGTACTTC. Translation gives CASSPLGQGAPKNIQYF. Based on the CDR3 plus reference TRBV28 and TRBJ2-4, the full variable domain is DVKVTQSSRYLVKRTGEKVFLECVQDMDHENMFWYRQDPGLGLRLIYFSYDVKMKEKGDIPEGYSVSREKKERFSLILESASTNQTSMYLCASSPLGQGAPKNIQYFGAGTRLSVL.

This clonotype was seen a handful of times. J is TRBJ1-1 and V is TRBV6-1; the D gene is possibly TRBD1 (5 bases). Trimming removed 2 bases from V and 4 bases from J, with 8 bases in between. This CDR3 comprises 13 residues. Germline V lookup: CDR1 MNHNS, CDR2 SASEGT. The CDR3 coding sequence is TGTGCCAGCAGTGAACGGGGGATCACTGAAGCTTTCTTT. Residues: CASSERGITEAFF.

This clonotype turned up a few times. The V call is TRBV20-1, the J call TRBJ1-1; D gene ambiguous. Germline V gene lookup returns CDR1 DFQATT and CDR2 SNEGSKA (reference sequence). The ends were cut back, 3 bases at V and 1 base at J, with 9 bases in the middle. The CDR3 loop spans 13 amino acids. The CDR3 sequence: CSARSTSNTEAFF. The CDR3 coding sequence is TGCAGTGCTAGGTCCACCTCGAACACTGAAGCTTTCTTT.

This clonotype has only a few counts. The genes are TRBV5-1 and TRBJ1-1; 12 bases line up with TRBD1. V lost 4 bases, J lost 1 base, and 8 bases stayed unmatched. This CDR3 region has 17 residues. The V gene's germline CDR1 is SGHRS and CDR2 YFSETQ. CDR3 nucleotide sequence: TGCGCCAGCAGCCTACGGGACAGGGGGCGCGGGAACACTGAAGCTTTCTTT. Translated, it gives CASSLRDRGRGNTEAFF. Looking up the rest from reference TRBV5-1 and TRBJ1-1 gives the full variable domain: KAGVTQTPRYLIKTRGQQVTLSCSPISGHRSVSWYQQTPGQGLQFLFEYFSETQRNKGNFPGRFSGRQFSNSRSEMNVSTLELGDSALYLCASSLRDRGRGNTEAFFGQGTRLTVV.

This chain joins TRBV28 and TRBJ2-1; D is possibly TRBD1 (5 bases). This CDR3 is built from 17 residues. Germline lookup yields CDR1 MDHEN and CDR2 SYDVKM. Trimming removed 2 bases from V and 4 bases from J, with 18 bases in between. This CDR3 is CASSLETVGSFYNEQFF. The CDR3 DNA reads as TGTGCCAGCAGTTTAGAGACAGTCGGCTCTTTTTACAATGAGCAGTTCTTC.

In this sample, this clonotype turned up a few times. The CDR3 region is CASSLDRVFTRYTF. The CDR3 DNA sequence: TGTGCCAGCAGCTTAGATCGGGTGTTTACGCGCTACACCTTC. The chain recombines TRBV11-2 with TRBJ1-2, with unresolved D. The germline V gene has CDR1 SGHAT and CDR2 FQNNGV. The CDR3 consists of 14 residues. V lost 0 bases and J 9 bases, leaving 14 bases between the germline ends.

This clonotype was counted a few times. The chain employs TRBV28 and TRBJ2-1; TRBD2 might be the D (5 bases). The CDR3 has 14 residues. Germline CDR1 MDHEN, CDR2 SYDVKM. The V end lost 7 bases, the J end lost 1 base, and 11 bases lay between the germline ends. The CDR3 DNA follows: TGTGCCAGCATCGGGGAAATGTCCTACAATGAGCAGTTCTTC. Amino acids: CASIGEMSYNEQFF.

J is TRBJ2-5 and V is TRBV28, with a possible D match to TRBD1 (6 bases). V gave up 7 bases and J gave up 5 bases, with 20 bases separating them. The CDR3 runs to 15 residues. Germline V gene lookup returns CDR1 MDHEN and CDR2 SYDVKM. DNA of the CDR3: TGTGCCAGCACCACATCCAGCAGGGGCGGGGAGACCCAGTACTTC. Protein sequence: CASTTSSRGGETQYF.

This clonotype was detected a few times. The V gene is TRBV6-5, the J gene TRBJ2-5; D is undetermined. This CDR3 spans 14 amino acids. V was clipped by 5 bases and J by 9 bases, with 19 bases between them. Germline V gives CDR1 MNHEY, CDR2 SVGAGI. The CDR3 spells CASSPDSIGAAQYF. CDR3 DNA: TGTGCCAGCAGTCCGGATTCGATCGGCGCGGCCCAGTACTTC.

In its sample, this clonotype was seen many times. The junction and the germline gene differ at one end; a read error may be behind it. The chain's CDR3 is CASSLAGNTGELFF. The CDR3 DNA reads TGTGCCAGCAGCTTAGCCGGGAACACCGGGGAGCTGTTTTTT. The genes are TRBV12-3 or TRBV12-4 and TRBJ2-2; the D is unclear. The CDR3 loop spans 14 amino acids.

The genes are TRBV3-1 and TRBJ2-3, with unresolved D. The CDR3 totals 13 residues. Germline V gene sequence: CDR1 LGHDT, CDR2 YNNKEL (reference sequence). With 0 bases removed from V and 4 bases from J, the gap between germline ends came to 5 bases. The CDR3 loop reads CASSQDAADTQYF. In DNA form, the CDR3 reads TGTGCCAGCAGCCAAGATGCCGCAGATACGCAGTATTTT.

The sample holds a few counts of this clonotype. J is TRBJ1-4 and V is TRBV6-1; no reliable D call. Germline loops: CDR1 MNHNS, CDR2 SASEGT. This CDR3 has 14 residues. Trimming shortened V by 1 base and J by 7 bases, and 10 bases separated the two germline ends. This CDR3 reads CASSEGGLGEKLFF. CDR3 nucleotide sequence: TGTGCCAGCAGTGAAGGCGGGTTGGGTGAAAAACTGTTTTTT.

This chain uses TRBV9 with TRBJ2-1; no clear D. The CDR3 spans 15 residues. V lost 0 bases to trimming and J lost 0 bases, with 7 bases between them. Germline V lookup: CDR1 SGDLS, CDR2 YYNGEE. The CDR3 loop reads CASSVALSSYNEQFF. For the CDR3, the DNA is TGTGCCAGCAGCGTAGCTCTGAGCTCCTACAATGAGCAGTTCTTC.

This clonotype was recorded a few times. CDR3 sequence: CASNRGADTQYF. The CDR3 coding sequence is TGTGCCAGTAACCGGGGGGCAGATACGCAGTATTTT. The V gene is TRBV19, the J gene TRBJ2-3, with TRBD2 identical over 7 bases. V dropped 7 bases and J dropped 4; count of bases not matched to a gene: 2. The CDR3 totals 12 residues. In germline, CDR1 is LNHDA, CDR2 SQIVND (reference sequence).

The chain joins TRBV12-3 or TRBV12-4 to TRBJ2-2, with 9 bases matching TRBD2. V lost 3 bases and J lost 3; bases outside the gene matches: 5. The CDR3 length is 16 residues. CDR3 protein: CASSFAGGRDTGELFF. Here the CDR3 DNA reads TGTGCCAGCAGTTTTGCGGGGGGGCGGGACACCGGGGAGCTGTTTTTT.

Details on this clonotype: A single base is all that separates this from a far larger clone, so a read error is likely. The chain joins TRBV7-2 to TRBJ1-5; D ambiguous. There are 13 residues in the CDR3. CDR1 and CDR2 from the germline V gene are SGHTA and FQGNSA. The CDR3 spells CASSLLGNQPHHF. The CDR3 DNA reads as TGTGCCAGCAGCCTCCTCGGGAATCAGCCCCACCATTTT.

The chain uses TRBV6-6 and TRBJ2-2; no clear D gene. Germline lookup yields CDR1 MNHNY and CDR2 SVGAGI (reference sequence). CDR3 length: 12 residues. Deletions cut 6 bases from V and 6 bases from J, with 8 bases between. The CDR3 sequence: CASSASSGELFF. CDR3 coding DNA: TGTGCCAGCAGCGCTAGTTCCGGGGAGCTGTTTTTT.

The chain joins TRBV29-1 to TRBJ2-2; TRBD2 aligns across 8 bases. The V gene's germline CDR1 is SQVTM and CDR2 ANQGSEA. The CDR3 contains 14 residues. Germline trimming cut 4 bases from V and 4 bases from J; bases unmatched to any gene: 5. The CDR3 reads CSVAGGSVTGELFF. CDR3 nucleotides: TGCAGCGTTGCGGGAGGGTCGGTCACCGGGGAGCTGTTTTTT.